These 19 T cell receptor beta chains were all obtained from the same sample, sequenced in a study of T cells in Graves' hyperthyroidism and ophthalmopathy. There were TCR beta CDR3 regions amplified from RNA transcripts. HTBI primers were used for first-round RT-PCR of the TCR CDR3. Using its own MiXCR run on the multiplex PCR reads, TCRdb lists one record per CDR3 protein. The sample lists under 400,000 distinct CDR3 sequences, about 15% seen once, with 28% in the top ten. Sample: blood. The receptors come from a woman in her late teens or twenties with Graves' hyperthyroidism that later progressed to Graves' ophthalmopathy.

In its sample, this clonotype was seen many times. V gene TRBV30 combines with J gene TRBJ2-7; TRBD2 matches at 9 bases. The J segment lost 3 bases and the V segment lost 2 bases, leaving 2 bases of the junction unmatched. The CDR3 spans 13 residues. Per the germline V gene, CDR1 is GTSNPN and CDR2 is SVGIG (reference sequence). DNA of the CDR3: TGTGCCTGGAGTTCAGCGGGGGGCTACGAGCAGTACTTC. Translation: CAWSSAGGYEQYF.

The rearrangement links TRBV20-1 to TRBJ2-3; 7 bases match TRBD2. After removal of 2 bases from V and 5 bases from J, the junction contained 10 bases not matched to a gene. Germline values: CDR1 DFQATT, CDR2 SNEGSKA (reference sequence). The CDR3 is made up of 15 amino acids. The CDR3 sequence is CSARSMAGVGDTQYF. Here the CDR3 DNA reads TGCAGTGCTAGAAGCATGGCGGGAGTTGGAGATACGCAGTATTTT.

On this clonotype itself: This may arise from a read error, as a much more abundant clone is one base away. This chain uses TRBV27 with TRBJ1-5, with TRBD1 matching 8 bases. CDR3 size: 13 residues. V lost 3 bases and J lost 9; bases outside the gene matches: 4. CDR1 and CDR2 from the germline V gene are MNHEY and SMNVEV (reference sequence). In nucleotides, the CDR3 is TGTGCCAGCAGTTTGGCAGGGGGCCCGCCCCAGCATTTT. The encoded protein is CASSLAGGPPQHF.

This clonotype was picked up many times. J is TRBJ1-6 and V is TRBV11-2; D unresolved. V dropped 5 bases and J dropped 11 bases, with 19 bases sitting between them. The CDR3 consists of 15 residues. Germline-derived CDR1 and CDR2 are SGHAT and FQNNGV. The CDR3 loop reads CASSPGIRTHAPLHF. In nucleotides, the CDR3 is TGTGCCAGCAGCCCAGGCATCCGGACGCATGCACCCCTCCACTTT.

In its sample, this clonotype was seen many times. The chain uses TRBV30 and TRBJ2-5, with a possible D match to TRBD1 (6 bases). CDR1 GTSNPN and CDR2 SVGIG come from the germline V gene (reference sequence). CDR3 length equals 13 residues. Trimming pared 2 bases from V and 4 bases from J, leaving 11 bases between. The CDR3 region is CAWSYTGRETQYF. The CDR3 bases are TGTGCCTGGAGTTATACAGGGCGAGAGACCCAGTACTTC.

The genes are TRBV11-3 and TRBJ1-1; no reliable D call. This CDR3 is built from 13 residues. Germline assignment: CDR1 SGHNT and CDR2 YENEEA. Trimming took 5 bases from V and 5 from J, leaving 12 bases between them. Here the CDR3 DNA reads TGTGCCAGCAGCCGACAAACGGGTACTGAAGCTTTCTTT. Residues: CASSRQTGTEAFF.

This rearrangement joins TRBV24-1 to TRBJ2-1; 13 nucleotides agree with TRBD2. The CDR3 has 14 amino acids. CDR1 and CDR2 from the germline V gene are KGHDR and SFDVKD. V shed 7 bases and J 5 bases; nucleotides not matched to a gene: 1. Here the CDR3 DNA reads TGTGCCACCAGAGGACTAGCGGGAGACAATGAGCAGTTCTTC. Its translation: CATRGLAGDNEQFF.

The chain uses TRBV6-1 and TRBJ2-7, with D perhaps TRBD2 (5 bases). Germline V lookup: CDR1 MNHNS, CDR2 SASEGT. The length of the CDR3 is 13 residues. Trimming cost V 6 bases and J 3 bases, with 12 bases left between them. The CDR3: CASSGLGVYEQYF. The CDR3 bases are TGTGCCAGCAGCGGACTCGGGGTCTACGAGCAGTACTTC.

This chain connects TRBV4-3 to TRBJ2-2; 11 bases line up with TRBD2. Trimming cost V 3 bases and J 4 bases; bases outside gene matches: 7. This CDR3 region has 17 residues. Germline V gives CDR1 LGHNA, CDR2 YSLEER. The CDR3 sequence: CASSHAGLAGPTGELFF. DNA of the CDR3: TGCGCCAGCAGCCATGCAGGACTAGCGGGCCCCACCGGGGAGCTGTTTTTT.

The chain joins TRBV19 to TRBJ2-7; the D gene is possibly TRBD1 (6 bases). This CDR3 is 13 amino acids long. The germline gives CDR1 LNHDA, CDR2 SQIVND (reference sequence). The V end lost 6 bases, the J end lost 2 bases, and 11 bases lay between the germline ends. The CDR3 nucleotides are TGTGCCAGTAGGCTGACAGGCACCTACGAGCAGTACTTC. Amino acids: CASRLTGTYEQYF.

The chain combines TRBV7-9 with TRBJ1-6, with D unclear. The CDR3 has 14 amino acids. Trimming shortened V by 2 bases and J by 5 bases, and 7 bases separated the two germline ends. From germline, CDR1 is SEHNR and CDR2 FQNEAQ (reference sequence). This chain's CDR3 is CASSLRPDNSPLHF. The CDR3 nucleotides are TGTGCCAGCAGCTTACGGCCCGATAATTCACCCCTCCACTTT.

The chain employs TRBV7-9 and TRBJ2-3; 8 nucleotides match TRBD1. Germline V gene sequence: CDR1 SEHNR, CDR2 FQNEAQ (reference sequence). There are 20 residues in the CDR3. J was trimmed by 2 bases and V by 1 base; bases with no gene match: 17. In DNA, the CDR3 is TGTGCCAGCAGCTTAGATGTCGGGCAGGGGGCGCGGTGGGCCACAGATACGCAGTATTTT. This codes for CASSLDVGQGARWATDTQYF.

This clonotype was seen ten or more times. V usage is TRBV3-1 and J usage is TRBJ2-1; TRBD2 matches 8 bases. J gave up 8 bases and V 0 bases, and 9 bases lay outside the gene matches. The germline V gene encodes CDR1 LGHDT and CDR2 YNNKEL (reference sequence). The CDR3 extends over 16 amino acids. Here the CDR3 reads CASSQDGREGVDEQFF. The CDR3 region has the DNA TGTGCCAGCAGCCAAGATGGCCGGGAGGGAGTGGATGAGCAGTTCTTC.

This clonotype was found many times. This rearrangement joins TRBV6-1 to TRBJ1-1; weak D call: TRBD1 (5 bases). Per germline, CDR1 MNHNS and CDR2 SASEGT. The CDR3 runs 15 residues. V dropped 5 bases and J dropped 0 bases, with 13 bases sitting between them. The CDR3 region has the DNA TGTGCCAGCAGTTCTACGGGACGTATGAACACTGAAGCTTTCTTT. This encodes CASSSTGRMNTEAFF.

V is TRBV5-4 and J is TRBJ2-1; perhaps D is TRBD1 or TRBD2 (7 bases each). This CDR3 region has 14 residues. The germline CDR1 and CDR2 sequences are SGHNT and YYREEE (reference sequence). The CDR3 nucleotides read TGTGCGGGCGGGAGCGTTGAGGGGGCGGATGAGCAGTTCTTC. Its protein is CAGGSVEGADEQFF.

This clonotype was picked up many times. This rearrangement joins TRBV5-1 to TRBJ1-2; D remains unclear. The CDR3 runs 13 residues. V was shortened by 1 base and J by 12 bases, with 16 bases between the two germline ends. CDR1 and CDR2 from the germline V gene are SGHRS and YFSETQ. The CDR3: CASSLFEGQFNTF. Here the CDR3 DNA reads TGCGCCAGCAGCTTGTTTGAAGGCCAATTTAACACCTTC.

Comments on this clonotype: A much bigger clone sits one base away, suggesting this may be a read error. This chain uses TRBV28 with TRBJ2-7; 8 nucleotides align to TRBD1. Germline V CDR1 and CDR2: MDHEN, SYDVKM. Trimming took 11 bases from V and 2 from J; bases not matched to a gene: 8. CDR3 length: 13 amino acids. The CDR3 is CAGQDRVTYEQYF. CDR3 DNA: TGTGCCGGCCAGGACAGGGTAACCTACGAGCAGTACTTC. The variable domain in full, completed from reference TRBV28 and TRBJ2-7, reads DVKVTQSSRYLVKRTGEKVFLECVQDMDHENMFWYRQDPGLGLRLIYFSYDVKMKEKGDIPEGYSVSREKKERFSLILESASTNQTSMYLCAGQDRVTYEQYFGPGTRLTVT.

This clonotype occurred a few times. This may be a read error, as it is one base from a much larger clone. V is TRBV28 and J is TRBJ2-3; the D gene is possibly TRBD2 (6 bases). The CDR3 loop spans 13 amino acids. V was pared by 7 bases and J by 3 bases, with 11 bases between. CDR1 MDHEN and CDR2 SYDVKM come from the germline V gene. The CDR3 DNA is TGTGCCAGCAAACGACTAGTGACAGATACGCAGTATTTT. Its translation is CASKRLVTDTQYF.

This clonotype was seen ten or more times. The rearrangement joins TRBV15 to TRBJ2-7; D possibly corresponds to TRBD2 (5 bases). The CDR3 loop spans 15 amino acids. Trimming stripped 1 base from V and 3 bases from J, with 13 bases between. CDR1 and CDR2 (germline): LNHNV, YYDKDF (reference sequence). The CDR3 loop is CATSRGVGEHYEQYF. The CDR3 bases are TGTGCCACCAGCAGAGGAGTGGGAGAGCACTACGAGCAGTACTTC.